This T cell receptor (beta chain) was captured in a study of shared clonotypes between healthy human individuals. Study-level points and caveats: The rarefaction results pointed to incomplete sorted-subset sequencing despite large depth. Among a few donors, around 5% of naive CD4 clonotypes were found in common.

CDR1 is MGHRA, CDR2 YSYEKL, per germline. The CDR3 sequence is 13 residues long. V gave up 6 bases and J gave up 0 bases; unmatched junction bases: 2. CD45RO-negative, CCR7-selected cells formed the naive CD8 fraction, which excluded terminally differentiated effector memory CD45RA+ cells. Comments on this clone: Its specificity is unknown. In the same sample, other DNA sequences code for this CDR3.

Sorted-subset replicate PCR reactions contained approximately 190 ng DNA, corresponding to some 28,000 T cell genomes. The method was immunoSEQ multiplex PCR; TCRdb's version includes in-frame clones alone and lacks a portion of them. The sample records millions of clones, over 85% being singletons. Sequenced: naive CD8+ T cells sorted from blood. This clonotype was sampled from a man aged 18-30 years in good health. The genes are TRBV4-1 and TRBJ2-7, with TRBD2 identical over 7 bases. In DNA, the CDR3 is TGCGCCAGCAGAGGCGGGAGCTCCTACGAGCAGTACTTC. Encoded protein: CASRGGSSYEQYF.